This T cell receptor (beta chain) came from a study of early T cells in non-severe SARS-CoV-2 infection. Notes on the study in general: Lookups in VDJdb leaned toward anti-spike CD8 responses and missed private and CD4 specificities.

Molecules of cDNA were individually given unique molecular identifiers that were attached to them. Via MiXCR, TCRdb re-called the 5' RACE reads, giving one row per CDR3 protein. The table shows some 50,000 distinct CDR3 sequences, with 4% to 5% occurring only once. V was clipped by 0 bases and J by 6 bases, with 13 bases between them. The CDR3 extends over 15 amino acids. Germline values: CDR1 SGHRS, CDR2 YFSETQ. Turning to this clonotype: Its target is unknown.

Sequenced: whole blood. The TCR was taken from an adult who was a healthcare worker with PCR-confirmed SARS-CoV-2 infection or an uninfected control (not recorded which). This chain joins TRBV5-1 and TRBJ2-1; D tentatively reads TRBD1 or TRBD2 (6 bases each). CDR3 bases: TGCGCCAGCAGCTTGGAGGGGGGAGCGGTCAATGAGCAGTTCTTC. Residues: CASSLEGGAVNEQFF.